A selection of T cell receptor beta chains follows, all from one sample in a study of control samples from healthy donors and cancer patients. Profiling relied on immunoSEQ multiplex PCR, and the TCRdb table lists in-frame clones only, not all of them. Of 140,000 or so clones listed, around 90% are singletons. The sequenced sample was blood. The receptors were gathered from a young man in good health. Each CDR3 is given with its conserved first and last residue. The D gene is left open where the match is weak. The size entry is marked missing in some rows and otherwise reads once, few, many or a size class.

TRBJ2-1 | - | TRBV6-5 | - | CAVGVQGPRGNEQFF | TGTGCCGTCGGGGTGCAGGGTCCCCGAGGGAATGAGCAGTTCTTC
TRBJ1-1 | - | TRBV10-3 | once | CAISDRSTEAFF | TGTGCCATCAGTGACAGGTCCACTGAAGCTTTCTTT
TRBJ2-3 | TRBD2 | TRBV2 | - | CASIGTSGGAGDTQYF | TGTGCCAGCATTGGGACTAGCGGGGGGGCCGGAGATACGCAGTATTTT
TRBJ2-1 | - | TRBV27 | - | CASSPTLSRASSYNEQFF | TGTGCCAGCAGTCCCACCTTAAGTCGGGCCAGCTCCTACAATGAGCAGTTCTTC
TRBJ2-3 | - | TRBV4-1 | - | CASSQDFGGGAGDTQYF | TGCGCCAGCAGCCAAGATTTTGGAGGGGGGGCCGGAGATACGCAGTATTTT
TRBJ2-2 | - | TRBV6-5 | - | CASNSGVETGELFF | TGTGCCAGCAATTCCGGGGTGGAGACCGGGGAGCTGTTTTTT
TRBJ1-5 | - | TRBV1 | - | CTSSQETDELYSNQPQHF | TGCACCAGCAGCCAAGAGACCGACGAACTTTATAGCAATCAGCCCCAGCATTTT
TRBJ1-5 | TRBD1 | TRBV24-1 | once | CATSDGSTGVNNQPQHF | TGTGCCACCAGTGATGGATCGACAGGGGTTAACAATCAGCCCCAGCATTTT
TRBJ1-2 | - | TRBV6-5 | - | CASSTRDGYTF | TGTGCCAGCAGTACCAGAGATGGCTACACCTTC
TRBJ2-7 | - | TRBV5-6 | - | CASSLSAVTPEQYF | TGTGCCAGCAGCTTATCGGCAGTGACTCCCGAGCAGTACTTC
TRBJ2-5 | TRBD2 | TRBV30 | - | CAWRGTSGVGTQYF | TGTGCCTGGAGGGGTACTAGCGGGGTAGGGACCCAGTACTTC
TRBJ2-7 | TRBD2 | TRBV7-9 | - | CATTSGSSYEQYF | TGTGCCACCACTAGCGGGAGCTCCTACGAGCAGTACTTC
TRBJ2-5 | - | TRBV27 | - | CASSLLGQETQYF | TGTGCCAGCAGTTTACTGGGACAAGAGACCCAGTACTTC
TRBJ2-5 | TRBD2 | TRBV5-4 | once | CASSLAGLGAQETQYF | TGTGCCAGCAGCCTAGCGGGACTCGGGGCTCAAGAGACCCAGTACTTC
TRBJ2-3 | TRBD2 | TRBV9 | - | CASSTHSGGSTDTQYF | TGTGCCAGCAGCACCCATAGCGGGGGGAGCACAGATACGCAGTATTTT
TRBJ2-5 | TRBD2 | TRBV5-1 | - | CASRTSGEETQYF | TGCGCCAGCAGGACCAGCGGGGAAGAGACCCAGTACTTC
TRBJ2-2 | - | TRBV9 | - | CASSVVGGNGGELFF | TGTGCCAGCAGCGTAGTAGGCGGGAATGGCGGGGAGCTGTTTTTT